In this sample, the clone carrying this T cell receptor (beta chain) turned up a few times. The CDR3 length is 13 residues. V was trimmed by 1 base and J by 4 bases, leaving 6 bases between them. Germline assignment: CDR1 SGHVS and CDR2 FQNEAQ. TCRdb re-called the 5' RACE reads with MiXCR, one entry per CDR3 protein. The sample records about 530,000 distinct CDR3 sequences, 20% to 25% being singletons. The data were taken from a study of identical twins. This sample was shared with a second study, whose subject was yellow fever vaccine responses in identical twins.

The rearrangement uses TRBV7-8 and TRBJ2-3; D is uncertain. The sequenced sample consisted of CD4+ T cells sorted from blood. This sequence originates from a woman aged 18-29 years in good health. CDR3 in DNA: TGTGCCAGCAGCTTAGTTGTGCCAGATACGCAGTATTTT. Its translation: CASSLVVPDTQYF.